This TCR beta chain was sequenced in a study of blood T cell repertoires in COVID-19. Study summary: Acute and convalescent COVID-19 samples came from the United States, Italy and Spain. From T cells, B-cell-depleted T cells, or PBMCs came the material, which was cDNA or gDNA.

Original analysis: Using reference gene primer amplification, nucleated cell counts were estimated. Assay used: immunoSEQ multiplex PCR; TCRdb lists only in-frame clones, some missing. V, J and clone size are taken as reported in that table, and D and trimming were inferred from the DNA itself. The sample holds about 99,000 clones, roughly nine tenths seen once. The CDR3 spans 15 residues. The germline V gene encodes CDR1 SGHRS and CDR2 YFSETQ. V dropped 0 bases and J dropped 0 bases, with 9 bases sitting between them. This TCR derives from a woman at least 80 years old in a cohort sampled during active COVID-19. J is TRBJ1-1 and V is TRBV5-1; D unclear. The sequenced material came from peripheral blood. DNA for the CDR3: TGCGCCAGCAGCTTGGGTGCCAGTGTGAACACTGAAGCTTTCTTT. The encoded protein is CASSLGASVNTEAFF.